This T cell receptor (beta chain) was sequenced during a study of CD8+CD57+ T cells in acquired aplastic anemia. Across the whole study: Sorted CD4+ plus CD8+ cells gave DNA averaging roughly 3 ug. Whole-study results and caveats: Common to patients and controls were approximately 30 CD8+ CDR3 sequences.

With regard to this clonotype: The antigen remains unidentified. Sequence at one end of the junction differs from germline and may be a read error.

All patients picked for sequencing had shown, by flow cytometry, an expansion of CD8+CD57+ cells. CDR3 and TCR beta VDJ profiling relied on genomic DNA as the template. TCRdb processed the reads anew with MiXCR; each CDR3 protein has one entry. The table has about 95,000 distinct CDR3 sequences, roughly 70% seen once; the top ten hold about 62%. Germline-derived CDR1 and CDR2 are SSHAT and FNYEAQ (reference sequence). The CDR3 loop spans 14 amino acids. Sequenced input: sorted CD4+, CD8+, or CD8+CD57+ T cells (not recorded which) from PBMCs. The TCR comes from a human donor with aplastic anemia. V is TRBV7-7 and J is TRBJ2-7; TRBD1 agrees at 9 bases. The J call may be in error: the DNA end matches TRBJ2-5 better. DNA for the CDR3: TGTGCTAGCAGCCCGGGACAGGGTGGGGAGACCCAGTACTTC. It is translated as CASSPGQGGETQYF.